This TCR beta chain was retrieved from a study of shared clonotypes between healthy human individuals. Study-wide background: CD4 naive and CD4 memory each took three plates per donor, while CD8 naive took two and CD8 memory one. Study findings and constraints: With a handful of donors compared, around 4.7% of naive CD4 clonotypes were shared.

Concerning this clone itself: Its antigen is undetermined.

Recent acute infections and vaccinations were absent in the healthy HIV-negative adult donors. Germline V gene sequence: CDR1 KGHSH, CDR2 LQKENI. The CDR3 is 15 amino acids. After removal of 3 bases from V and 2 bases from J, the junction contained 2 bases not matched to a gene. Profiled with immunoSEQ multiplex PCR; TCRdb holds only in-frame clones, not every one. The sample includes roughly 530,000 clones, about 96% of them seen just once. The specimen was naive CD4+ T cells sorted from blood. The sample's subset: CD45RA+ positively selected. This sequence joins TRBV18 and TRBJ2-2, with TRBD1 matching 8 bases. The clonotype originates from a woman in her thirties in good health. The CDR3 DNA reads TGTGCCAGCTCACCGGACAGGGTAAACACCGGGGAGCTGTTTTTT. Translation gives CASSPDRVNTGELFF.